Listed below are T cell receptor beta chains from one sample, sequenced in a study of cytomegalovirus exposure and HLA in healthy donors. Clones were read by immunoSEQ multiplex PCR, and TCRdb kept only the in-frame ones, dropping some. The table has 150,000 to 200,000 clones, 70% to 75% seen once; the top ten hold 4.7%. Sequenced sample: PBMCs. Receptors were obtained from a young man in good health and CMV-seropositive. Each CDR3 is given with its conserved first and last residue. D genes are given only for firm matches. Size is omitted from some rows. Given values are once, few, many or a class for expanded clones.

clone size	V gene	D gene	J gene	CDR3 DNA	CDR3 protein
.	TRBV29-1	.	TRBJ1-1	TGCAGCGTTCGGAGGAACACTGAAGCTTTCTTT	CSVRRNTEAFF
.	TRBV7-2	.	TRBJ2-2	TGTGCCAGCAGCTCCTCGAACACCGGGGAGCTGTTTTTT	CASSSSNTGELFF
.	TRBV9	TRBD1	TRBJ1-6	TGTGCCAGCAGCGTCGAGGGGGCCGATTCACCCCTCCACTTT	CASSVEGADSPLHF
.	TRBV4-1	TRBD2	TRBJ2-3	TGCGCCAGCAGCCAAATACTAGCGGGAGGGCCGACAGATACGCAGTATTTT	CASSQILAGGPTDTQYF
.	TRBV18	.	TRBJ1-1	TGTGCCAGCTCCATCGGGGGGGATACTGAAGCTTTCTTT	CASSIGGDTEAFF
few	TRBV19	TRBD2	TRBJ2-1	TGTGCCAGCACTAGCGGAGGGACCTACAATGAGCAGTTCTTC	CASTSGGTYNEQFF
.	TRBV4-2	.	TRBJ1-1	TGTGCCAGCAGCCAAGACCCGGGAGGGGAAGCTTTCTTT	CASSQDPGGEAFF
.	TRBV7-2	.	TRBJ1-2	TGTGCCAGCAGCTTAAACCGGGATAACTATGGCTACACCTTC	CASSLNRDNYGYTF
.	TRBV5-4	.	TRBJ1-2	TGTGTCCTTGCGGGTAATGGCTACACCTTC	CVLAGNGYTF
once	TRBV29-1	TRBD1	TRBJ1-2	TGCAGCGGCGGCAGCTCGACAGGGTTTTATGGCTACACCTTC	CSGGSSTGFYGYTF
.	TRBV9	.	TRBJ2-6	TGTGCCAGCAAGGGGTCTGGGGCCAACGTCCTGACTTTC	CASKGSGANVLTF
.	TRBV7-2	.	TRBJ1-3	TGTGCCAGCAGCTCGAGCTCTGGAAACACCATATATTTT	CASSSSSGNTIYF
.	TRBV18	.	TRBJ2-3	TGTGCCAGCTCTCCCCAACAACTAGCACCGGATACGCAGTATTTT	CASSPQQLAPDTQYF
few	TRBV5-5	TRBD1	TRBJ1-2	TGTGCCAGCAGCCCCAGGGACAGGAGTGGCTACACCTTC	CASSPRDRSGYTF
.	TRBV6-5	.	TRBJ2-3	TGTGCCAACGCGGACGGGGGCACAGATACGCAGTATTTT	CANADGGTDTQYF
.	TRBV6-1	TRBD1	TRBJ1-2	TGTGCCAGCAGTGAAGCCTCTTTAACAGGGGGCGGCTACACCTTC	CASSEASLTGGGYTF
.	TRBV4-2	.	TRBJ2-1	TGTGCCAGCAGTCCCCGGACAGGGAGGGACAATGAGCAGTTCTTC	CASSPRTGRDNEQFF
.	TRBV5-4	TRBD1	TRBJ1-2	TGTGCCAGCAGCGTGGGACAGGGGAGCTATGGCTACACCTTC	CASSVGQGSYGYTF
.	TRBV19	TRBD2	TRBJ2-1	TGTGCCAGTAGTCCCAGCGGGGGCTACAATGAGCAGTTCTTC	CASSPSGGYNEQFF
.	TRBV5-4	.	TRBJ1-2	TGTGCCAGCAGCTTCGGGGGGAATGGCTACACCTTC	CASSFGGNGYTF
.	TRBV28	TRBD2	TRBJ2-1	TGTGCCAGCAGTTTATGGGGCCGGGGAGCGGGGAGAATTGAGCAGTTCTTC	CASSLWGRGAGRIEQFF
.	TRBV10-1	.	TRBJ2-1	TGCGCCAGCAGATACAACAATGTGATCTCCTACAATGAGCAGTTCTTC	CASRYNNVISYNEQFF
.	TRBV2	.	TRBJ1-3	TGTGCCAGCGGACAGCTCTCTGGAAACACCATATATTTT	CASGQLSGNTIYF
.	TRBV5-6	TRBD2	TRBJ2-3	TGTGCCAGCAGCGGAATAGCGGGAGGAGTCACAGATACGCAGTATTTT	CASSGIAGGVTDTQYF
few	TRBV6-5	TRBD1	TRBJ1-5	TGTGCCAGCTCTCCCGGGACAGTCAATCAGCCCCAGCATTTT	CASSPGTVNQPQHF
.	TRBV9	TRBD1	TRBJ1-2	TGTGCCAGCAGCGTAGATCCGGACAGGGCCTGGTATGGCTACACCTTC	CASSVDPDRAWYGYTF
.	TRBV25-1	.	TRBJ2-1	TGTGCCAGCAGTGAATCGGGTAGCGCCAGCAAAGGGAAGTTCTTC	CASSESGSASKGKFF
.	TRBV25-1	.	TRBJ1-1	TGTGCCAGCAGTGAATTTGGGGGGGACGAACAGACTGAAGCTTTCTTT	CASSEFGGDEQTEAFF
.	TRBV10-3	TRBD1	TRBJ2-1	TGTGCCATCAGCCCAGGGGGCGATGAGCAGTTCTTC	CAISPGGDEQFF
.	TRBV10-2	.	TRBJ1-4	TGCGCCCTCTCTTGCGGTGAAAAACTGTTTTTT	CALSCGEKLFF
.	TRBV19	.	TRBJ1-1	TGTGCCAGTAGTATAGCCAGGGCTGAAGCTTTCTTT	CASSIARAEAFF
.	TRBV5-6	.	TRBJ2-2	TGTGCCAGCAGCTTTTTTGACTACTCTGCCGGGGAGCTGTTTTTT	CASSFFDYSAGELFF
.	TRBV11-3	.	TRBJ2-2	TGTGCCAGCGCACTAATCGGGGAGCTGTTTTTT	CASALIGELFF
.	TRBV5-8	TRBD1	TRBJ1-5	TGTGCCAGCAAAAGGACAGGGGCCTTATATAGCAATCAGCCCCAGCATTTT	CASKRTGALYSNQPQHF
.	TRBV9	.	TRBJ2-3	TGTGCCAGCAGCGACCACAGGGATTCTATCACAGATACGCAGTATTTT	CASSDHRDSITDTQYF
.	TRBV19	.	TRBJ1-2	TGTGCCAGTAGTATAGATCTAAAGGGACTGCACCAAAAAGTGGATGGCTACACCTTC	CASSIDLKGLHQKVDGYTF
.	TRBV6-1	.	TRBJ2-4	TGTGCCAGCAGTGCAGATCACGAGTACTTC	CASSADHEYF
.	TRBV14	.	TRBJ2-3	TGTGCCAGCAGCCGAAGACAGGGCACAGATACGCAGTATTTT	CASSRRQGTDTQYF
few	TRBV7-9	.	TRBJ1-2	TGTGCCAGCGAGCCCCTGAACCTCTATGGCTACACCTTC	CASEPLNLYGYTF
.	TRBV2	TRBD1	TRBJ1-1	TGTGCCAGCACCATGACAGGGAGGACTGAAGCTTTCTTT	CASTMTGRTEAFF
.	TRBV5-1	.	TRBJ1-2	TGCGCCAGCAGCTTGGAGGGCCGGGGAGTAACCGCTAAAGGCTACACCTTC	CASSLEGRGVTAKGYTF
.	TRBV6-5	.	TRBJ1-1	TGTGCCAGCAGTTACTCCGACGGGACAACCGGTGAAGCTTTCTTT	CASSYSDGTTGEAFF
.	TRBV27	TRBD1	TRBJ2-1	TGTGCCAGCAGAATACGGGGGACAGGGGGCCACTCCTACAATGAGCAGTTCTTC	CASRIRGTGGHSYNEQFF
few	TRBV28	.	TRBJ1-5	TGTGCCAGCAGTCCGACAGAGGCTAGCAATCAGCCCCAGCATTTT	CASSPTEASNQPQHF
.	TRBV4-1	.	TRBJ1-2	TGCGCCAGCAGCCAAGAAAGGCAGGGTCCTCATGGCTACACCTTC	CASSQERQGPHGYTF
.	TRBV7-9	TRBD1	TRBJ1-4	TGTGCCAGCCAGGGCCGGGACAGGGAGAATTATGGTGAAAAACTGTTTTTT	CASQGRDRENYGEKLFF
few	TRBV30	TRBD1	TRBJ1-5	TGTGCCTGGAGTGCCGGGACAGGGGTCGATCAGCCCCAGCATTTT	CAWSAGTGVDQPQHF
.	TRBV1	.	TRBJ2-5	TGCACCAGCAGCCATCCCCTAGGGGGAGGGCCCTTATTACAAGAGACCCAGTACTTC	CTSSHPLGGGPLLQETQYF
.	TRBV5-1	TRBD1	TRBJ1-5	TGCGCCAGCAGCATCGGACAGGTCAATCAGCCCCAGCATTTT	CASSIGQVNQPQHF
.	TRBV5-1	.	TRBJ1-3	TGCGCCAGCAGCCGGGACATAGGAGAAACCATATATTTT	CASSRDIGETIYF
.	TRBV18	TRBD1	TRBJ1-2	TGTGCCAGCTCACCATCAGACAGGGGCTATGGCTACACCTTC	CASSPSDRGYGYTF
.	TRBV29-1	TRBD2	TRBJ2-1	TGCAGCGCACGACTAGCGGGGGGTTATGAGCAGTTCTTC	CSARLAGGYEQFF
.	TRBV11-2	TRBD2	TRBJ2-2	TGTGCCAGCAGCTCCGCCGGGGGGGACACCGGGGAGCTGTTTTTT	CASSSAGGDTGELFF
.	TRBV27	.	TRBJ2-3	TGTGCCAGCAGTTTCACTACAGATACGCAGTATTTT	CASSFTTDTQYF
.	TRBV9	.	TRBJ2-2	TGTGCCAGCAGCGTTGAAGGCAGGGCTCCGAACACCGGGGAGCTGTTTTTT	CASSVEGRAPNTGELFF
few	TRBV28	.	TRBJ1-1	TGTGCCAGCAGTTTACAGAGGGCTGAAGCTTTCTTT	CASSLQRAEAFF
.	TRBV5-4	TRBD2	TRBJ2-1	TGTGCCAGCAGCCGTCCTAGCGGGAGTGACAATGAGCAGTTCTTC	CASSRPSGSDNEQFF
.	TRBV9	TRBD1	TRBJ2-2	TGTGCCAGCAGCCCACAGGGGGCTCTTACCGGGGAGCTGTTTTTT	CASSPQGALTGELFF
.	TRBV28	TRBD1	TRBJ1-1	TGTGCCAGCAGCTCGTTCCGGGACAGGGGGAACACTGAAGCTTTCTTT	CASSSFRDRGNTEAFF
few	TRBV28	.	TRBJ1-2	TGTGCCAGCAGTTTCTTAATACCCCGGGGGGTCAACTATGGCTACACCTTC	CASSFLIPRGVNYGYTF